Below, 14 T cell receptor beta chains from the same sample are listed, as sequenced in a study of OX40 agonist ivuxolimab in advanced cancers. The data were produced by immunoSEQ multiplex PCR, yet TCRdb's version contains in-frame clones alone and is incomplete. The sample records under 70,000 clones, about 90% being singletons. The sample in question was CD4+ or CD8+ T cells sorted from blood, obtained in a trial of the OX40 agonist ivuxolimab. These receptors were collected from an adult with an advanced solid tumor such as melanoma, head and neck, liver or kidney cancer.

This clone was detected only once. The J gene is TRBJ2-7, the V gene TRBV29-1; the D gene is possibly TRBD1 (6 bases). The V and J ends lost 7 bases and 4 bases respectively, with 11 bases between them. Germline-derived CDR1 and CDR2 are SQVTM and ANQGSEA. This CDR3 has 11 amino acids. In DNA, the CDR3 is TGCAGCGGACAGGTAATGTACGAGCAGTACTTC. Its protein is CSGQVMYEQYF.

This chain links TRBV4-1 with TRBJ1-5; D is unclear. The CDR3 loop spans 16 amino acids. V dropped 1 base and J dropped 2 bases, with 12 bases sitting between them. Germline V gene data show CDR1 as MGHRA and CDR2 as YSYEKL. CDR3 bases: TGCGCCAGCAGCCAAGTTTTGGAGGCCCGCAATCAGCCCCAGCATTTT. Residues: CASSQVLEARNQPQHF.

This sequence joins TRBV5-1 and TRBJ2-1; D may be TRBD1 (6 bases). The V gene's germline CDR1 is SGHRS and CDR2 YFSETQ. Trimming removed 4 bases from V and 3 bases from J, with 8 bases in between. The CDR3 runs to 13 residues. CDR3 in DNA: TGCGCCAGCAGCGGGGACAACTACAATGAGCAGTTCTTC. It is translated as CASSGDNYNEQFF.

This sequence joins TRBV27 and TRBJ1-1; D unclear. The V and J ends lost 3 bases and 0 bases respectively, with 5 bases between them. CDR1 and CDR2 from the germline V gene are MNHEY and SMNVEV (reference sequence). The CDR3 is made up of 13 amino acids. The DNA of the CDR3 is TGTGCCAGCAGTTTTACGGTGAACACTGAAGCTTTCTTT. Translated: CASSFTVNTEAFF.

The rearrangement joins TRBV7-6 to TRBJ2-7; a weak D match, TRBD1 (6 bases). The CDR3 is 12 amino acids. The germline V gene has CDR1 SGHVS and CDR2 FNYEAQ. Trimming left V 11 bases short and J 4 bases short, with 15 bases between. The CDR3 DNA sequence: TGTGCCCGAGGTACAGGGAAGTACGAGCAGTACTTC. Its protein is CARGTGKYEQYF.

The rearrangement uses TRBV10-2 and TRBJ1-1; 7 nucleotides align to TRBD1. The CDR3 sequence is 14 residues long. Germline lookup yields CDR1 WSHSY and CDR2 SAAADI. The V segment lost 4 bases and the J segment 3 bases; nucleotides outside the gene matches: 5. CDR3 amino acids: CASSGDSHDTEAFF. The CDR3 DNA reads TGCGCCAGCAGTGGGGACAGTCACGACACTGAAGCTTTCTTT.

This rearrangement joins TRBV6-4 to TRBJ2-3; TRBD2 aligns across 10 bases. The CDR3 has 14 amino acids. Trimming cost V 3 bases and J 8 bases; bases outside gene matches: 5. Per germline, CDR1 MRHNA and CDR2 SNTAGT. CDR3 amino acids: CASSDEAGGRTQYF. The CDR3 DNA reads TGTGCCAGCAGTGATGAAGCGGGGGGGCGTACGCAGTATTTT.

This clone has only a few counts. The DNA for the CDR3 is TGTGCCAGCAGCGTCAATCCCGGGGAGCTGTTTTTT. It codes for CASSVNPGELFF. This chain connects TRBV9 to TRBJ2-2, with D uncertain. The germline gives CDR1 SGDLS, CDR2 YYNGEE. CDR3 length: 12 amino acids. V shed 2 bases and J shed 6 bases, with 5 bases lying between them. Looking up the rest from reference TRBV9 and TRBJ2-2 gives the full variable domain: DSGVTQTPKHLITATGQRVTLRCSPRSGDLSVYWYQQSLDQGLQFLIQYYNGEERAKGNILERFSAQQFPDLHSELNLSSLELGDSALYFCASSVNPGELFFGEGSRLTVL.

This chain connects TRBV27 to TRBJ1-1, with D possibly TRBD1 on 6 matching bases. CDR3 length equals 14 residues. Trimming pared 1 base from V and 4 bases from J, leaving 10 bases between. Germline V gene sequence: CDR1 MNHEY, CDR2 SMNVEV (reference sequence). CDR3 amino acids: CASSLYTGTTEAFF. The CDR3, as DNA: TGTGCCAGCAGTTTATATACAGGGACCACTGAAGCTTTCTTT.

This clone was seen only a few times. This chain connects TRBV11-2 to TRBJ1-1; 9 bases line up with TRBD1. Trimming removed 1 base from V and 5 bases from J; junction bases left unmatched: 2. Germline V gives CDR1 SGHAT, CDR2 FQNNGV. This CDR3 is 14 amino acids long. CDR3 in DNA: TGTGCCAGCAGCTTAGGGACAGGGGAGACTGAAGCTTTCTTT. Its translation: CASSLGTGETEAFF. The full variable domain, with the rest looked up from reference TRBV11-2 and TRBJ1-1, is EAGVAQSPRYKIIEKRQSVAFWCNPISGHATLYWYQQILGQGPKLLIQFQNNGVVDDSQLPKDRFSAERLKGVDSTLKIQPAKLEDSAVYLCASSLGTGETEAFFGQGTRLTVV.

The chain links TRBV7-6 to TRBJ1-1; unclear D gene. The CDR3 extends over 13 amino acids. In germline, CDR1 is SGHVS, CDR2 FNYEAQ. V was cut by 3 bases and J by 5 bases, with 10 bases left in between. The chain's CDR3 is CASSFTGGTEAFF. The CDR3 bases are TGTGCCAGCAGCTTTACTGGAGGGACTGAAGCTTTCTTT.

This chain connects TRBV28 to TRBJ1-6; 7 bases line up with TRBD1. Germline V gene data show CDR1 as MDHEN and CDR2 as SYDVKM. Unmatched junction bases numbered 3, after V lost 4 bases and J lost 0 bases. The CDR3 is 16 amino acids. The chain's CDR3 is CASSSQGVSYNSPLHF. DNA of the CDR3: TGTGCCAGCAGTTCTCAGGGGGTCTCCTATAATTCACCCCTCCACTTT.

J is TRBJ1-3 and V is TRBV4-1; 7 bases fit TRBD1. Germline values: CDR1 MGHRA, CDR2 YSYEKL. After removal of 0 bases from V and 3 bases from J, the junction contained 11 bases not matched to a gene. This CDR3 region has 18 residues. The CDR3 spells CASSQDPGTAPLGNTIYF. As DNA, the CDR3 is TGCGCCAGCAGCCAAGATCCGGGGACAGCACCTCTTGGAAACACCATATATTTT.

Points on this clone: A junction end diverges from the germline sequence, so it may reflect a read error. This chain links TRBV6-1 with TRBJ2-1; D gene unclear. Germline-derived CDR1 and CDR2 are MNHNS and SASEGT. This CDR3 is built from 13 residues. CDR3: CASSEYSYNEQLF. The CDR3, as DNA: TGTGCCAGCAGTGAATATAGCTACAATGAGCAGCTCTTC.